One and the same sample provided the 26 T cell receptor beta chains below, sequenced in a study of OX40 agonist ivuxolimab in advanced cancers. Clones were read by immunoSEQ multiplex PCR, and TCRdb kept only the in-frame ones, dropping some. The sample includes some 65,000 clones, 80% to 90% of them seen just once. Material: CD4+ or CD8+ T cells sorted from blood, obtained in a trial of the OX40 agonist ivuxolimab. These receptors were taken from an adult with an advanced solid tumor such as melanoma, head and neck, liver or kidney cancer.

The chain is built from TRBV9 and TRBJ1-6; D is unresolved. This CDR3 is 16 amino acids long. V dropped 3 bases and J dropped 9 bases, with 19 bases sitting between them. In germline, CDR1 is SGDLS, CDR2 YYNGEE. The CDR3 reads CASSGPSEGATSPLHF. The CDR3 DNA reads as TGTGCCAGCAGCGGACCATCAGAAGGCGCAACTTCACCCCTCCACTTT.

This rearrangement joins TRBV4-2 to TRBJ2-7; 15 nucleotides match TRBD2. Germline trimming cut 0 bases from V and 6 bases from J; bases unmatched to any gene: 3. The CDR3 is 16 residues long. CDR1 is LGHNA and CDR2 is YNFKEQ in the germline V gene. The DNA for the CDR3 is TGTGCCAGCAGCCAAGATCCGGGACTAGCGGGGGGCGAGCAGTACTTC. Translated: CASSQDPGLAGGEQYF.

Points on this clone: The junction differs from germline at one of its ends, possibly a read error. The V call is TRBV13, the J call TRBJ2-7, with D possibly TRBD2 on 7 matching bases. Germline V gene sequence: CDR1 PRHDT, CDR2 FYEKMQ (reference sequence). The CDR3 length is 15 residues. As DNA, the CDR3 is TGTGCCAGCAGCTTAGCGGGGGGCGGCCCTTACGCGCAGTACTTC. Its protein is CASSLAGGGPYAQYF.

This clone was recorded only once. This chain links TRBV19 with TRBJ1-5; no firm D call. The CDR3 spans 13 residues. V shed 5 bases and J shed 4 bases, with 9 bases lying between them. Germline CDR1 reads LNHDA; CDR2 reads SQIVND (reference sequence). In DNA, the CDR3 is TGTGCCAGTAGTTGGCAAGGAAATCAGCCCCAGCATTTT. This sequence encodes CASSWQGNQPQHF. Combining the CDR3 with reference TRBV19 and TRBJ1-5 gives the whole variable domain DGGITQSPKYLFRKEGQNVTLSCEQNLNHDAMYWYRQDPGQGLRLIYYSQIVNDFQKGDIAEGYSVSREKKESFPLTVTSAQKNPTAFYLCASSWQGNQPQHFGDGTRLSIL.

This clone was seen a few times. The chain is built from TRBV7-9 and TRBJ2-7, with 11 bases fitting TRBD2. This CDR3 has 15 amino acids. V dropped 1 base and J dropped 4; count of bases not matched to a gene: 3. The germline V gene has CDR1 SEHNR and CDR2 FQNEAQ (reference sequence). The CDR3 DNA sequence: TGTGCCAGCAGCTTAGGTAGCGGGAGGGTGTACGAGCAGTACTTC. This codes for CASSLGSGRVYEQYF.

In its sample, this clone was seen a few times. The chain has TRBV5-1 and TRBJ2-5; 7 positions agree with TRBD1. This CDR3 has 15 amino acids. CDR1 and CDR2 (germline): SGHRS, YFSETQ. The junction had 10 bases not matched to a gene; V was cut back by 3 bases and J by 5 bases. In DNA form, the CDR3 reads TGCGCCAGCAGCTCGTACAGGGGAGTGTTGGAGACCCAGTACTTC. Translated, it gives CASSSYRGVLETQYF.

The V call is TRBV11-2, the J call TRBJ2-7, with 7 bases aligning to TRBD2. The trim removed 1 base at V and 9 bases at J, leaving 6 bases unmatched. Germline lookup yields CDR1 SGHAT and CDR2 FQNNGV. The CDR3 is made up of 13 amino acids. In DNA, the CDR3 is TGTGCCAGCAGCTTAGGACTAGCTCGCGGGCAGTACTTC. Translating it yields CASSLGLARGQYF.

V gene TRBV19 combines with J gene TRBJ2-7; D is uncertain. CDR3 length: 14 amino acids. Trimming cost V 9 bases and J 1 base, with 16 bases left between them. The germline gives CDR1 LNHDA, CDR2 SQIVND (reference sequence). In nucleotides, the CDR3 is TGTGCCAGCGGAAAGGACGCCGGATCCTACGAGCAGTACTTC. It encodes CASGKDAGSYEQYF. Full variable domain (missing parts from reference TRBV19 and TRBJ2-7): DGGITQSPKYLFRKEGQNVTLSCEQNLNHDAMYWYRQDPGQGLRLIYYSQIVNDFQKGDIAEGYSVSREKKESFPLTVTSAQKNPTAFYLCASGKDAGSYEQYFGPGTRLTVT.

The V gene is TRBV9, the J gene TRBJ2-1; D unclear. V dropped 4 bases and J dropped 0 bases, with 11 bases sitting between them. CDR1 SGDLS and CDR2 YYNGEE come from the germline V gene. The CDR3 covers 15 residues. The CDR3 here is CASSHQTFSYNEQFF. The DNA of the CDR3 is TGTGCCAGCAGCCATCAGACTTTCTCCTACAATGAGCAGTTCTTC.

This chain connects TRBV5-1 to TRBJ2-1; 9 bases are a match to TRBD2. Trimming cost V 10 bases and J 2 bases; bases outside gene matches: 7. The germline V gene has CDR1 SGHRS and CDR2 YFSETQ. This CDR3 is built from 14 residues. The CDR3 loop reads CACTSSGTYNEQFF. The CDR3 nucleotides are TGCGCCTGCACCTCTAGCGGGACCTACAATGAGCAGTTCTTC.

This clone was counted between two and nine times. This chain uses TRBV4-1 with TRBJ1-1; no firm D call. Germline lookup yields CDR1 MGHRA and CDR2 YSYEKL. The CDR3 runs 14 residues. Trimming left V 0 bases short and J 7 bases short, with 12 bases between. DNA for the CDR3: TGCGCCAGCAGCCAAGAACGAGTAGGGTTTGAAGCTTTCTTT. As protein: CASSQERVGFEAFF.

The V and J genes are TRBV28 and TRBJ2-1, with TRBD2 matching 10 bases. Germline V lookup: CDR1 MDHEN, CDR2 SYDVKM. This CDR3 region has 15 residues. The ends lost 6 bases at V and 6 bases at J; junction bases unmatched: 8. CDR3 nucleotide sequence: TGTGCCAGCAGGGATGTGGGACTAGCGATCAATGAGCAGTTCTTC. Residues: CASRDVGLAINEQFF.

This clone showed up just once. The chain's CDR3 is CASSYSRLGWAYEQYF. CDR3 coding DNA: TGTGCCAGCAGTTACTCGAGGTTAGGGTGGGCTTACGAGCAGTACTTC. The J gene is TRBJ2-7, the V gene TRBV6-5; D remains unclear. CDR3 length: 16 amino acids. The V gene lost 0 bases and the J gene lost 4 bases, with 16 bases spanning the gap. Germline V gene sequence: CDR1 MNHEY, CDR2 SVGAGI.

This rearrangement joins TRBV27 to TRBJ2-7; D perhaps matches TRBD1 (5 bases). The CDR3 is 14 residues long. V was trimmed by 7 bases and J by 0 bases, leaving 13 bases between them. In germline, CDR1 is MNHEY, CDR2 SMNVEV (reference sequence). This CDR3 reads CASTSLDNSYEQYF. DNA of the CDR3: TGTGCCAGCACCAGCCTGGACAACTCCTACGAGCAGTACTTC.

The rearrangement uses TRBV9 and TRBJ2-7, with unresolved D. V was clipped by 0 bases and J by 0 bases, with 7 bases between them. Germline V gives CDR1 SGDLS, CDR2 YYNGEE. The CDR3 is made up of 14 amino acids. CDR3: CASSVGSGSYEQYF. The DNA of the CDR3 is TGTGCCAGCAGCGTAGGATCAGGCTCCTACGAGCAGTACTTC.

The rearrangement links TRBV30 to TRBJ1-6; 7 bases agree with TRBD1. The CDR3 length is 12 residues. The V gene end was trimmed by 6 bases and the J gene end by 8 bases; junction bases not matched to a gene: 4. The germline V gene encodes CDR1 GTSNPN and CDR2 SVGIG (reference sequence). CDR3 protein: CACPGQYSPLHF. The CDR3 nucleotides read TGTGCCTGCCCGGGACAGTATTCACCCCTCCACTTT. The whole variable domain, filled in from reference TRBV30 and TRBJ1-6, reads SQTIHQWPATLVQPVGSPLSLECTVEGTSNPNLYWYRQAAGRGLQLLFYSVGIGQISSEVPQNLSASRPQDRQFILSSKKLLLSDSGFYLCACPGQYSPLHFGNGTRLTVT.

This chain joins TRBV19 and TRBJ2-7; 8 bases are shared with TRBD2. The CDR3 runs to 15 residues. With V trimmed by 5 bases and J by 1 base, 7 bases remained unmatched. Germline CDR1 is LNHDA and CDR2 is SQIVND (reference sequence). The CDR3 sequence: CASSFRLARSYEQYF. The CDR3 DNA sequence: TGTGCCAGTAGTTTCCGACTAGCGCGGTCCTACGAGCAGTACTTC.

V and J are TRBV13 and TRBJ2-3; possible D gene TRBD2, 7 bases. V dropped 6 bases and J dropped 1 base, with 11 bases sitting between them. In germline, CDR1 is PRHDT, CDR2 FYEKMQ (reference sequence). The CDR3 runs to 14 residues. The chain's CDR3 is CASRGGGGTDTQYF. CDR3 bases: TGTGCCAGCAGAGGGGGGGGCGGCACAGATACGCAGTATTTT.

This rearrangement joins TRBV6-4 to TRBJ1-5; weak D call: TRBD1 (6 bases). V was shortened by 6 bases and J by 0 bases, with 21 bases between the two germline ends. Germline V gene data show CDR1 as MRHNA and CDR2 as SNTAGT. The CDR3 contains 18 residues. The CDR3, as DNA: TGTGCCAGCAGAGGACAGAGCGAATGGACGAATAGCAATCAGCCCCAGCATTTT. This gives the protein CASRGQSEWTNSNQPQHF.

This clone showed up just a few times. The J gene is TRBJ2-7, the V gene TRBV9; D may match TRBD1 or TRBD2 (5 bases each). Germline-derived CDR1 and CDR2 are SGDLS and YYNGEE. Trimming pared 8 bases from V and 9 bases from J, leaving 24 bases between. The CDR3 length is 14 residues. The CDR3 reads CARLVRDLQVGQYF. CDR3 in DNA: TGTGCCAGGCTCGTCCGGGACCTTCAAGTGGGGCAGTACTTC. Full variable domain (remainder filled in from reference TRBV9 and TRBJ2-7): DSGVTQTPKHLITATGQRVTLRCSPRSGDLSVYWYQQSLDQGLQFLIQYYNGEERAKGNILERFSAQQFPDLHSELNLSSLELGDSALYFCARLVRDLQVGQYFGPGTRLTVT.

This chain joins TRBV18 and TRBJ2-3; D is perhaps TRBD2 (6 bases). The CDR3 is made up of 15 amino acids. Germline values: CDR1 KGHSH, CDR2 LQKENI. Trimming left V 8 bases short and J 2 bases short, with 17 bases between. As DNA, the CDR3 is TGTGCCAGCCTCCGCGGGATAGCGGCCACAGATACGCAGTATTTT. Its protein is CASLRGIAATDTQYF.

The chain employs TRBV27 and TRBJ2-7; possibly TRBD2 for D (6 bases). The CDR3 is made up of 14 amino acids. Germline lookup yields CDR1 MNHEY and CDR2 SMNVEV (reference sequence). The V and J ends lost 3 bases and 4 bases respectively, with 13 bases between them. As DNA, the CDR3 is TGTGCCAGCAGTTTTTCAGGGAGGTCGTACGAGCAGTACTTC. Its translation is CASSFSGRSYEQYF.

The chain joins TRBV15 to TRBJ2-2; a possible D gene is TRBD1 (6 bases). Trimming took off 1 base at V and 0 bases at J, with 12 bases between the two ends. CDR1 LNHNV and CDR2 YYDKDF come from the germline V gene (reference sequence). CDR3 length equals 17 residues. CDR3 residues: CATSRVETGPNTGELFF. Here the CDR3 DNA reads TGTGCCACCAGCAGAGTTGAGACAGGCCCGAACACCGGGGAGCTGTTTTTT.

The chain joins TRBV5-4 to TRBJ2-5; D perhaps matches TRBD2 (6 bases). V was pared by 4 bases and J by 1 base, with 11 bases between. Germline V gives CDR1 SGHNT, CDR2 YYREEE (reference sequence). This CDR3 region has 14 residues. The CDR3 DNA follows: TGTGCCAGCAGCGCAGGACTACTCCAAGAGACCCAGTACTTC. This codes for CASSAGLLQETQYF.

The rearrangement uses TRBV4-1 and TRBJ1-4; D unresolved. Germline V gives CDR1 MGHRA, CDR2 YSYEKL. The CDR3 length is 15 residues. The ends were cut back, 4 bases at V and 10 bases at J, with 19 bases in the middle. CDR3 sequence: CASSPSLAWKGKLFF. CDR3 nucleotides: TGCGCCAGCAGCCCCTCTTTGGCCTGGAAAGGAAAACTGTTTTTT.

The CDR3 DNA sequence: TGTGCCAGCAGCTTAGTAGGCGGGGGGGCGGATGAGCAGTTCTTC. Its protein is CASSLVGGGADEQFF. This chain connects TRBV7-2 to TRBJ2-1, with 9 nucleotides matching TRBD2. The ends lost 1 base at V and 8 bases at J; junction bases unmatched: 6. In germline, CDR1 is SGHTA, CDR2 FQGNSA. The CDR3 spans 15 residues.